The following is a T cell receptor beta chain sequence with its context. The data belong to a study of T cell responses to AZD1222 COVID-19 vaccine. The V end was cut by 0 bases, the J end by 2 bases, with 8 bases between. Germline V gives CDR1 SGDLS, CDR2 YYNGEE. The CDR3 totals 14 residues. Method: immunoSEQ multiplex PCR; TCRdb's copy keeps in-frame clones and lacks some. This sample carries 130,000 or so clones, over 90% of them seen once, and the ten largest clones take under 2%. This TCR was sampled from an adult in good health. The sample consisted of peripheral blood, taken on day 0 of AZD1222 vaccination. The chain links TRBV9 to TRBJ1-2, with D hard to call. The CDR3 DNA is TGTGCCAGCAGCGTAGATCACAACAACTATGGCTACACCTTC. It codes for CASSVDHNNYGYTF.